The 19 T cell receptor beta chains below were found in one sample sequenced in a study of early T cells in non-severe SARS-CoV-2 infection. TCRdb used MiXCR to reprocess the 5' RACE reads, holding one entry per CDR3 protein. The data show roughly 30,000 distinct CDR3 sequences, with 5.7% seen just once and 5.5% to 7% held by the top ten. Sequenced input: whole blood. The receptors were sampled from an adult who was a healthcare worker with PCR-confirmed SARS-CoV-2 infection or an uninfected control (not recorded which).

In this sample, this clonotype turned up many times. This chain connects TRBV7-8 to TRBJ1-5, with 9 bases identical to TRBD1. V lost 1 base, J lost 3 bases, and 7 bases stayed unmatched. There are 17 residues in the CDR3. Germline V CDR1 and CDR2: SGHVS, FQNEAQ. The chain's CDR3 is CASSLGLTGGSNQPQHF. The CDR3 DNA follows: TGTGCCAGCAGCTTAGGGCTGACAGGGGGATCCAATCAGCCCCAGCATTTT.

Ten or more counts support this clonotype. The chain has TRBV7-2 and TRBJ2-7; maybe TRBD1 (6 bases). Germline V gives CDR1 SGHTA, CDR2 FQGNSA. Trimming stripped 1 base from V and 7 bases from J, with 11 bases between. The length of the CDR3 is 13 residues. The CDR3 DNA sequence: TGTGCCAGCAGCTTAGGGGGGCGAGGGGAGCAGTACTTC. Translating gives CASSLGGRGEQYF.

The chain recombines TRBV19 with TRBJ2-3, with D possibly matching TRBD2 (6 bases). V lost 5 bases and J 0 bases, leaving 15 bases between the germline ends. The V gene's germline CDR1 is LNHDA and CDR2 SQIVND (reference sequence). This CDR3 comprises 16 residues. CDR3 in amino acids: CASSAALATSTDTQYF. The CDR3 nucleotides are TGTGCCAGTAGTGCCGCCCTAGCGACTAGCACAGATACGCAGTATTTT.

This clonotype was counted ten times or more. A read error is likely, as this CDR3 ends without the conserved phenylalanine or tryptophan. The chain combines TRBV20-1 with TRBJ2-1; the D gene is possibly TRBD2 (6 bases). The V gene lost 1 base and the J gene lost 7 bases, with 11 bases spanning the gap. Per germline, CDR1 DFQATT and CDR2 SNEGSKA (reference sequence). This CDR3 spans 13 amino acids. CDR3 bases: TGCAGTGCTAGAGGAGGGACTGGGAATGAGCAGTTCTCC. Translating it yields CSARGGTGNEQFS.

This clonotype appeared many times. This chain connects TRBV6-5 to TRBJ2-6, with D unclear. V gave up 0 bases and J gave up 2 bases, with 11 bases separating them. CDR3 size: 17 residues. Germline assignment: CDR1 MNHEY and CDR2 SVGAGI. The CDR3 sequence is CASSYSRSDAGANVLTF. The CDR3 DNA follows: TGTGCCAGCAGTTACTCCAGATCGGACGCTGGGGCCAACGTCCTGACTTTC.

This clonotype was counted many times. The chain couples TRBV12-3 or TRBV12-4 to TRBJ2-2; 13 nucleotides line up with TRBD2. The CDR3 is made up of 18 amino acids. Losses at the gene ends were 5 bases for V and 1 base for J; bases not matched to a gene: 7. The CDR3 region has the DNA TGTGCCAGCAGTCCCACTAGCGGGAGGGAGGGGAACACCGGGGAGCTGTTTTTT. Its translation: CASSPTSGREGNTGELFF.

This clonotype was found many times. The chain has TRBV12-3 or TRBV12-4 and TRBJ1-1; 11 bases are a match to TRBD1. This CDR3 has 14 residues. V dropped 3 bases and J dropped 5; count of bases not matched to a gene: 2. The CDR3 nucleotides are TGTGCCAGCAGTTTGGACAGGGGGCAGACTGAAGCTTTCTTT. It is translated as CASSLDRGQTEAFF.

This clonotype was seen ten or more times. The V and J genes are TRBV28 and TRBJ1-4; D ambiguous. V lost 5 bases and J lost 0, with 19 bases in between. This CDR3 region has 18 residues. Germline CDR1 reads MDHEN; CDR2 reads SYDVKM. The CDR3 DNA follows: TGTGCCAGCAGTCCCCCGCTTGGGAGCGGCTCAACTAATGAAAAACTGTTTTTT. This codes for CASSPPLGSGSTNEKLFF.

This clonotype showed up just a few times. This chain uses TRBV5-6 with TRBJ2-7, with TRBD2 matching 11 bases. Per germline, CDR1 SGHDT and CDR2 YYEEEE. The CDR3 consists of 14 residues. V gave up 2 bases and J gave up 12 bases; unmatched junction bases: 10. CDR3 region: CASSFGTSGSGAYF. The CDR3 DNA sequence: TGTGCCAGCAGCTTCGGAACTAGCGGGAGCGGGGCGTACTTC. The entire variable domain, with the rest obtained from reference TRBV5-6 and TRBJ2-7, is as follows: DAGVTQSPTHLIKTRGQQVTLRCSPKSGHDTVSWYQQALGQGPQFIFQYYEEEERQRGNFPDRFSGHQFPNYSSELNVNALLLGDSALYLCASSFGTSGSGAYFGPGTRLTVT.

This clonotype was observed many times. The rearrangement joins TRBV11-2 to TRBJ1-1; tentatively, D is TRBD1 (5 bases). The CDR3 contains 14 residues. V gave up 5 bases and J gave up 5 bases, with 15 bases separating them. The germline V gene encodes CDR1 SGHAT and CDR2 FQNNGV. The CDR3 loop reads CASSTDGRGTEAFF. The CDR3 nucleotides read TGTGCCAGCAGCACGGACGGTCGGGGGACTGAAGCTTTCTTT.

This clonotype was detected many times. The chain couples TRBV10-3 to TRBJ2-7; 9 bases align to TRBD1. The V and J ends lost 0 bases and 3 bases, in that order; junction bases with no gene match: 9. This CDR3 contains 17 residues. The V gene's germline CDR1 is ENHRY and CDR2 SYGVKD. CDR3 DNA sequence: TGTGCCATCAGTGAGTCGACCCCCGGGACAGGGAACTACGAGCAGTACTTC. It translates to CAISESTPGTGNYEQYF.

In this sample, this clonotype turned up a few times. V usage is TRBV20-1 and J usage is TRBJ2-1; D perhaps matches TRBD2 (5 bases). Germline CDR1 DFQATT, CDR2 SNEGSKA (reference sequence). CDR3 length: 17 residues. The ends were cut back, 6 bases at V and 8 bases at J, with 29 bases in the middle. The CDR3 DNA reads TGCAGTGCCCCTGTCCGTCACCGGGTTTTCGGAGGTGATGAGCAGTTCTTC. This translates into CSAPVRHRVFGGDEQFF.

The chain joins TRBV11-1 to TRBJ2-5, with D unresolved. The length of the CDR3 is 14 residues. Germline V gene data show CDR1 as SGHAT and CDR2 as FQDESV (reference sequence). Trimming left V 4 bases short and J 5 bases short, with 14 bases between. The CDR3 here is CASSSGPFAETQYF. The CDR3 region has the DNA TGTGCCAGCAGCTCCGGACCGTTTGCGGAGACCCAGTACTTC.

In this sample, this clonotype turned up many times. The rearrangement joins TRBV7-2 to TRBJ2-5; 10 bases agree with TRBD2. The CDR3 covers 17 residues. Germline-derived CDR1 and CDR2 are SGHTA and FQGNSA. V trimming: 1 base; J trimming: 3 bases; junction bases outside the gene matches: 8. For the CDR3, the DNA is TGTGCCAGCAGCTTAGATATGCTAGCGGGAGTTAAAGAGACCCAGTACTTC. It yields the protein CASSLDMLAGVKETQYF.

This clonotype was found many times. This rearrangement joins TRBV11-2 to TRBJ2-7; tentatively, D is TRBD1 or TRBD2 (5 bases each). Germline lookup yields CDR1 SGHAT and CDR2 FQNNGV. The CDR3 length is 17 residues. V was trimmed by 2 bases and J by 6 bases, leaving 23 bases between them. CDR3 nucleotides: TGTGCCAGCAGCTTACAAGGGACGGCGGTACAAGCTCCCGAGCAGTACTTC. Translating it yields CASSLQGTAVQAPEQYF. Full variable domain (missing parts from reference TRBV11-2 and TRBJ2-7): EAGVAQSPRYKIIEKRQSVAFWCNPISGHATLYWYQQILGQGPKLLIQFQNNGVVDDSQLPKDRFSAERLKGVDSTLKIQPAKLEDSAVYLCASSLQGTAVQAPEQYFGPGTRLTVT.

At least ten counts were recorded for this clonotype. This rearrangement joins TRBV15 to TRBJ2-5, with 7 positions matching TRBD2. Unmatched junction bases numbered 7, after V lost 2 bases and J lost 4 bases. CDR3 length equals 15 residues. Germline loops: CDR1 LNHNV, CDR2 YYDKDF (reference sequence). CDR3 in DNA: TGTGCCACCAGCAGATCCGGGGGGTCAGCAGAGACCCAGTACTTC. It translates to CATSRSGGSAETQYF.

V gene TRBV5-1 combines with J gene TRBJ2-7; 7 bases map to TRBD1. The ends lost 6 bases at V and 0 bases at J; junction bases unmatched: 9. This CDR3 comprises 15 residues. Germline V gene sequence: CDR1 SGHRS, CDR2 YFSETQ. The DNA of the CDR3 is TGCGCCAGCACCGGGACAGTTGCTTCCTCCTACGAGCAGTACTTC. The encoded protein is CASTGTVASSYEQYF.

This clonotype was picked up a small number of times. The chain combines TRBV5-4 with TRBJ2-7, with D maybe TRBD2 (5 bases). The germline V gene encodes CDR1 SGHNT and CDR2 YYREEE (reference sequence). The CDR3 spans 15 residues. Trimming removed 4 bases at V and 0 bases at J, with 14 bases between. CDR3 bases: TGTGCCAGCAGCCCTGATGCGGGTTTCTCCTACGAGCAGTACTTC. It is translated as CASSPDAGFSYEQYF.

By sample share, this clonotype is medium-sized. The V and J genes are TRBV20-1 and TRBJ2-1, with a possible D match to TRBD2 (5 bases). The ends were cut back, 6 bases at V and 2 bases at J, with 17 bases in the middle. CDR1 is DFQATT, CDR2 SNEGSKA, per germline (reference sequence). The CDR3 sequence is 15 residues long. This chain's CDR3 is CSALPTDYPYNEQFF. The CDR3 bases are TGCAGTGCCCTCCCCACAGACTATCCCTACAATGAGCAGTTCTTC.